This T cell receptor (beta chain) was captured by sequencing in a study of cytomegalovirus exposure and HLA in healthy donors. This CDR3 contains 17 residues. Germline loops: CDR1 SGHDT, CDR2 YYEEEE. The junction had 8 bases not matched to a gene; V was cut back by 1 base and J by 1 base. The protocol was immunoSEQ multiplex PCR, while the TCRdb copy is restricted to in-frame clones and leaves out a portion. Of fewer than 200,000 clones in the sample, around 85% were seen once. Sequences were obtained from PBMCs. This chain uses TRBV5-6 with TRBJ1-1; 9 nucleotides match TRBD1. This sequence was found in a young man in good health and CMV-seropositive. CDR3 coding DNA: TGTGCCAGCAGCTTGCTACAGGGGGCGTTTCAGAACACTGAAGCTTTCTTT. It specifies CASSLLQGAFQNTEAFF. Filled out from reference TRBV5-6 and TRBJ1-1, the complete variable domain reads DAGVTQSPTHLIKTRGQQVTLRCSPKSGHDTVSWYQQALGQGPQFIFQYYEEEERQRGNFPDRFSGHQFPNYSSELNVNALLLGDSALYLCASSLLQGAFQNTEAFFGQGTRLTVV.